A selection of T cell receptor beta chains follows, all from one sample in a study of shared clonotypes between healthy human individuals. Profiled with immunoSEQ multiplex PCR; TCRdb holds only in-frame clones, not every one. The profile covers under 600,000 clones, with about 80% appearing a single time and approximately 12% taken by the ten largest. The sample taken for sequencing was PBMCs. Receptors originate from a woman aged 35 to 49 in good health. Some clones in this sample may be carry-over from other donors' samples. Each CDR3 is given with its conserved first and last residue. D genes are given only for firm matches. Expanded clones get a size class; other rows say once, few or many, or leave the size out.

abundance	len	v_gene	j_gene	d_gene	CDR3aa	CDR3nt
-	14	TRBV7-2	TRBJ2-5	-	CASSPGRTQETQYF	TGTGCCAGCAGCCCGGGACGCACACAAGAGACCCAGTACTTC
-	13	TRBV28	TRBJ1-2	-	CASSFTGPYGYTF	TGTGCCAGCAGTTTTACAGGGCCCTATGGCTACACCTTC
-	12	TRBV7-9	TRBJ1-1	-	CASSLAGTEAFF	TGTGCCAGCAGCTTAGCAGGGACTGAAGCTTTCTTT
-	15	TRBV9	TRBJ2-7	TRBD2	CASSVEASGRGEQYF	TGTGCCAGCAGCGTAGAGGCTAGCGGGAGGGGGGAGCAGTACTTC
-	14	TRBV5-1	TRBJ2-2	-	CASSKLEYTGELFF	TGCGCCAGCAGCAAACTCGAGTACACCGGGGAGCTGTTTTTT
-	16	TRBV25-1	TRBJ1-3	TRBD1	CASSEEQGVSGNTIYF	TGTGCCAGCAGTGAAGAACAGGGGGTGTCTGGAAACACCATATATTTT
-	20	TRBV13	TRBJ2-4	TRBD2	CASSLEAWTSGRFDKNIQYF	TGTGCCAGCAGCTTAGAGGCATGGACTAGCGGGAGATTCGACAAAAACATTCAGTACTTC
few	15	TRBV14	TRBJ2-1	TRBD2	CASSQGLAGENEQFF	TGTGCCAGCAGCCAAGGGCTAGCGGGAGAGAATGAGCAGTTCTTC
-	13	TRBV7-7	TRBJ2-3	-	CASSLDPQYTQYF	TGTGCTAGCAGCTTAGACCCTCAATATACGCAGTATTTT
-	13	TRBV7-3	TRBJ2-5	TRBD1	CASSRDRQETQYF	TGTGCCAGCAGTCGGGACAGACAAGAGACCCAGTACTTC
many	15	TRBV10-3	TRBJ1-3	-	CATRDNPGSGNTIYF	TGTGCCACGCGAGACAACCCAGGGAGTGGAAACACCATATATTTT
-	15	TRBV6-5	TRBJ2-1	TRBD1	CASSRGTVEYNEQFF	TGTGCCAGCAGTAGGGGGACAGTAGAATACAATGAGCAGTTCTTC
few	15	TRBV5-1	TRBJ2-5	-	CASSLGLGIKETQYF	TGCGCCAGCAGCTTGGGGCTTGGTATCAAAGAGACCCAGTACTTC
-	15	TRBV7-6	TRBJ2-1	-	CASSLVVGPVFEQFF	TGTGCCAGCAGCTTAGTGGTAGGTCCAGTTTTCGAGCAGTTCTTC
-	15	TRBV18	TRBJ2-3	TRBD2	CASSLAGGDADTQYF	TGTGCCAGCTCACTGGCGGGGGGCGACGCAGATACGCAGTATTTT
-	16	TRBV7-2	TRBJ2-2	TRBD2	CASSLIGGSRTGELFF	TGTGCCAGCAGCTTAATTGGCGGGAGTCGGACCGGGGAGCTGTTTTTT
-	15	TRBV9	TRBJ2-7	-	CASSVGPGANYEQYF	TGTGCCAGCAGCGTAGGTCCAGGGGCGAACTACGAGCAGTACTTC
-	14	TRBV7-3	TRBJ2-3	-	CASSKTGTPDTQYF	TGTGCCAGCAGTAAGACCGGGACCCCAGATACGCAGTATTTT
-	11	TRBV20-1	TRBJ2-1	-	CSARESGEQFF	TGCAGTGCTAGAGAAAGCGGGGAGCAGTTCTTC
-	16	TRBV19	TRBJ1-5	TRBD1	CASSNQRGQFNQPQHF	TGTGCCAGTAGTAACCAAAGGGGACAGTTCAATCAGCCCCAGCATTTT
-	15	TRBV18	TRBJ2-3	-	CASSPSRSRDDTQYF	TGTGCCAGCTCACCGAGTCGCTCCCGGGATGATACGCAGTATTTT
-	15	TRBV11-2	TRBJ2-1	-	CASSPRASRDNEQFF	TGTGCCAGCAGCCCCAGGGCTAGCCGGGACAATGAGCAGTTCTTC
few	15	TRBV5-1	TRBJ2-7	TRBD2	CASSVGTSGSYEQYF	TGCGCCAGCAGTGTTGGGACTAGCGGCTCCTACGAGCAGTACTTC
few	14	TRBV27	TRBJ1-5	TRBD1	CASNRQGANQPQHF	TGTGCCAGCAACCGACAGGGGGCGAATCAGCCCCAGCATTTT
-	16	TRBV6-6	TRBJ1-3	-	CASSYSFPNSGNTIYF	TGTGCCAGCAGTTACTCTTTTCCCAACTCTGGAAACACCATATATTTT
-	15	TRBV11-1	TRBJ2-5	-	CASSREITPQETQYF	TGTGCCAGCAGCCGGGAGATTACTCCTCAAGAGACCCAGTACTTC
few	13	TRBV9	TRBJ1-2	-	CASSPDRNYGYTF	TGTGCCAGCAGCCCCGACAGGAACTATGGCTACACCTTC
-	14	TRBV10-1	TRBJ2-3	TRBD2	CASRPSGSPDTQYF	TGCGCCAGCCGCCCTAGCGGGAGTCCAGATACGCAGTATTTT
-	14	TRBV11-2	TRBJ2-4	-	CASSLAGAKNIQYF	TGTGCCAGCAGCTTAGCGGGAGCCAAAAACATTCAGTACTTC
-	14	TRBV11-2	TRBJ2-7	-	CASSLDRDSYEQYF	TGTGCCAGCAGCTTAGATCGGGACTCCTACGAGCAGTACTTC
-	13	TRBV7-9	TRBJ1-4	-	CASSLGQGEKLFF	TGTGCCAGCAGCTTAGGTCAGGGCGAAAAACTGTTTTTT
-	14	TRBV18	TRBJ1-5	-	CASSEQGSNQPQHF	TGTGCCAGCTCAGAACAGGGATCCAATCAGCCCCAGCATTTT
once	15	TRBV5-4	TRBJ2-3	TRBD2	CASSPTGTRVDTQYF	TGTGCCAGCAGCCCAACAGGGACTAGGGTAGATACGCAGTATTTT
-	17	TRBV7-3	TRBJ2-5	TRBD2	CASSFGTSGRGGETQYF	TGTGCCAGCAGCTTCGGGACTAGCGGGAGAGGAGGAGAGACCCAGTACTTC
-	13	TRBV19	TRBJ2-5	-	CASARTSQETQYF	TGTGCCAGTGCACGGACAAGCCAAGAGACCCAGTACTTC
few	16	TRBV6-1	TRBJ2-1	TRBD1	CASSETFGQGYNEQFF	TGTGCCAGCAGTGAAACCTTCGGACAGGGCTACAATGAGCAGTTCTTC
-	14	TRBV21-1	TRBJ1-5	-	CASSKFARRQPQHF	TGTGCCAGCAGCAAATTCGCCAGGCGTCAGCCCCAGCATTTT
-	15	TRBV29-1	TRBJ2-7	-	CSVELALAEPYEQYF	TGCAGCGTTGAACTGGCGTTAGCGGAACCCTACGAGCAGTACTTC
-	15	TRBV2	TRBJ2-3	TRBD2	CASNLAGGLADTQYF	TGTGCCAGCAACCTAGCGGGTGGGCTTGCAGATACGCAGTATTTT